What follows is one TCR beta chain and its context. What it binds is not known. Per the germline V gene, CDR1 is SGHVS and CDR2 is FQNEAQ. The ends were cut back, 2 bases at V and 4 bases at J, with 5 bases in the middle. The CDR3 covers 13 residues. Assay used: immunoSEQ multiplex PCR; TCRdb lists only in-frame clones, some missing. The data contain roughly 130,000 clones, around 90% of them singletons. This entry belongs to a study of cytotoxic CD8 clonotypes in ibrutinib-treated CLL. Study-wide findings and caveats: Clonotypes that were public were uncommon, and they contracted or stayed stable on treatment. Sample timing was unmatched between remission and later-progressing patients; lymph nodes unstudied.

This TCR was sampled from a human donor with chronic lymphocytic leukemia. The rearrangement uses TRBV7-8 and TRBJ2-2, with D maybe TRBD1 (5 bases). The sequencing used PBMCs, collected after 12 months of ibrutinib treatment. The CDR3 region is CASSLQGTGELFF. DNA of the CDR3: TGTGCCAGCAGCTTACAGGGCACCGGGGAGCTGTTTTTT.